These 25 T cell receptor beta chains originate from one sample sequenced in a study of response to subunit inactivated influenza vaccine. Each CDR3 protein gets one entry after TCRdb re-called the RT-PCR reads with MiXCR. The sample comprises around 300,000 distinct CDR3 sequences, 20% to 25% of which are singletons, and about a tenth rests with the top ten. The sequencing used PBMCs from blood, collected about 20 months after vaccination. Receptors were obtained from a man between 50 and 70 years old who received an inactivated influenza vaccine.

In this sample, this clonotype turned up a few times. The chain uses TRBV7-6 and TRBJ1-1; D is uncertain. V lost 5 bases to trimming and J lost 0 bases, with 16 bases between them. Germline V CDR1 and CDR2: SGHVS, FNYEAQ. CDR3 length: 16 amino acids. The CDR3 reads CASSPQEGYMNTEAFF. The CDR3 DNA reads as TGTGCCAGCAGCCCCCAAGAGGGTTATATGAACACTGAAGCTTTCTTT.

This clonotype occurred a few times. This chain connects TRBV18 to TRBJ1-2, with TRBD1 matching over 7 bases. V lost 3 bases and J lost 6; bases outside the gene matches: 19. This CDR3 has 18 amino acids. The V gene's germline CDR1 is KGHSH and CDR2 LQKENI. The DNA for the CDR3 is TGTGCCAGCTCACCGTCCCTGTTACAGTCGACAGGACAGGATGGCTACACCTTC. This sequence encodes CASSPSLLQSTGQDGYTF.

This clonotype has a single count. V gene TRBV6-1 combines with J gene TRBJ2-1; TRBD2 is a possible D gene (6 bases). The CDR3 spans 14 residues. Trimming stripped 10 bases from V and 8 bases from J, with 21 bases between. The germline gives CDR1 MNHNS, CDR2 SASEGT. The CDR3 region is CAISAGRGGHEQFF. CDR3 nucleotide sequence: TGTGCCATCTCCGCGGGACGGGGAGGCCATGAGCAGTTCTTC.

The chain joins TRBV12-3 or TRBV12-4 to TRBJ2-2; D ambiguous. The V end lost 6 bases, the J end lost 1 base, and 12 bases lay between the germline ends. The CDR3 spans 15 residues. The CDR3 region has the DNA TGTGCCAGCAGCTTGACGGGTGGGAACACCGGGGAGCTGTTTTTT. Translation: CASSLTGGNTGELFF.

This clonotype was counted a few times. The V gene is TRBV4-3, the J gene TRBJ1-3; D gene ambiguous. The V end was cut by 0 bases, the J end by 4 bases, with 16 bases between. CDR1 and CDR2 from the germline V gene are LGHNA and YSLEER. This CDR3 has 17 residues. The CDR3 loop is CASSQDRSFGQGNTIYF. The CDR3, as DNA: TGCGCCAGCAGCCAAGATCGGTCTTTCGGGCAGGGAAACACCATATATTTT.

The J gene is TRBJ2-1, the V gene TRBV12-3 or TRBV12-4; D unresolved. The CDR3 covers 11 residues. V lost 5 bases, J lost 10 bases, and 9 bases lay in between. In nucleotides, the CDR3 is TGTGCCAGCAGTCGACTTGAAGAGCAGTTCTTC. This translates into CASSRLEEQFF.

This clonotype has just one count. The chain joins TRBV7-2 to TRBJ2-4; D tentatively reads TRBD1 or TRBD2 (5 bases each). This CDR3 region has 17 residues. Germline lookup yields CDR1 SGHTA and CDR2 FQGNSA. Trimming stripped 5 bases from V and 6 bases from J, with 23 bases between. The CDR3 loop reads CASSRDRDPGRVNIQYF. In nucleotides, the CDR3 is TGTGCCAGCAGCAGAGACCGGGACCCCGGACGGGTAAACATTCAGTACTTC.

This clonotype turned up a few times. The chain joins TRBV29-1 to TRBJ2-1; D unclear. Germline V gene lookup returns CDR1 SQVTM and CDR2 ANQGSEA. The ends were cut back, 8 bases at V and 3 bases at J, with 11 bases in the middle. This CDR3 region has 12 residues. The CDR3 DNA follows: TGCAGCTTCACTACCTACTACAATGAGCAGTTCTTC. As protein: CSFTTYYNEQFF.

In its sample, this clonotype was seen a few times. The gene calls are TRBV5-1 and TRBJ2-7; 13 nucleotides line up with TRBD2. Germline V gives CDR1 SGHRS, CDR2 YFSETQ. This CDR3 has 15 amino acids. V gave up 4 bases and J gave up 2 bases; unmatched junction bases: 3. The CDR3 is CASSTGLAGTYEQYF. The CDR3 nucleotides are TGCGCCAGCAGCACGGGACTAGCGGGGACCTACGAGCAGTACTTC. The full variable domain, rest sourced from reference TRBV5-1 and TRBJ2-7, is KAGVTQTPRYLIKTRGQQVTLSCSPISGHRSVSWYQQTPGQGLQFLFEYFSETQRNKGNFPGRFSGRQFSNSRSEMNVSTLELGDSALYLCASSTGLAGTYEQYFGPGTRLTVT.

The chain uses TRBV7-2 and TRBJ1-1; tentatively, D is TRBD1 (5 bases). In germline, CDR1 is SGHTA, CDR2 FQGNSA. This CDR3 spans 16 amino acids. V gave up 7 bases and J gave up 1 base, with 19 bases separating them. This CDR3 is CASNSRWDGPNTEAFF. The CDR3 coding sequence is TGTGCCAGCAATAGCCGATGGGACGGCCCGAACACTGAAGCTTTCTTT.

The V call is TRBV20-1, the J call TRBJ1-2; D perhaps matches TRBD1 (6 bases). Between the trimmed V and J ends, which lost 5 bases and 3 bases, there was a span of 16 bases. There are 14 residues in the CDR3. Germline CDR1 reads DFQATT; CDR2 reads SNEGSKA (reference sequence). In DNA form, the CDR3 reads TGCAGTGCTTCTTATTACAGGGAAGACTATGGCTACACCTTC. Amino acid sequence: CSASYYREDYGYTF.

This clonotype was detected a few times. The V gene is TRBV5-1, the J gene TRBJ2-7; D is undetermined. Germline-derived CDR1 and CDR2 are SGHRS and YFSETQ. This CDR3 has 15 residues. V lost 3 bases and J 1 base, leaving 14 bases between the germline ends. The CDR3 reads CASSSFGPNSYEQYF. The CDR3 DNA reads TGCGCCAGCAGCTCCTTCGGACCGAATTCCTACGAGCAGTACTTC.

The chain links TRBV4-2 to TRBJ1-3; tentatively, D is TRBD1 (6 bases). V shed 5 bases and J shed 4 bases, with 15 bases lying between them. Germline V gives CDR1 LGHNA, CDR2 YNFKEQ. The CDR3 has 15 amino acids. CDR3 nucleotide sequence: TGTGCCAGCAGCGCTCGAGGGGGGCCAGGAAACACCATATATTTT. Translation gives CASSARGGPGNTIYF.

This clonotype was detected only a few times. The J gene is TRBJ1-2, the V gene TRBV29-1; TRBD1 might be the D (5 bases). CDR3 size: 13 residues. Looked up from germline, CDR1 is SQVTM and CDR2 is ANQGSEA. V lost 5 bases and J 5 bases, leaving 15 bases between the germline ends. Here the CDR3 DNA reads TGCAGCGTTCCTGGGGGTAGGAGATATGGCTACACCTTC. It translates to CSVPGGRRYGYTF.

This clonotype was seen ten or more times. V gene TRBV4-2 combines with J gene TRBJ1-1; TRBD1 matches at 8 bases. Germline loops: CDR1 LGHNA, CDR2 YNFKEQ. The CDR3 runs to 15 residues. Trimming cost V 4 bases and J 5 bases; bases outside gene matches: 9. The CDR3 nucleotides are TGTGCCAGCAGCCCGGAAGGACAGGGTAGGACTGAAGCTTTCTTT. Translated, it gives CASSPEGQGRTEAFF.

The CDR3 protein is CASSLGLIYTF. The CDR3 region has the DNA TGTGCCAGCAGCCTAGGACTCATATACACCTTC. J is TRBJ1-2 and V is TRBV5-6, with no clear D. Deletions cut 4 bases from V and 11 bases from J, with 12 bases between. Germline lookup yields CDR1 SGHDT and CDR2 YYEEEE. This CDR3 is 11 amino acids long. Supplemented by reference TRBV5-6 and TRBJ1-2, the full variable domain reads DAGVTQSPTHLIKTRGQQVTLRCSPKSGHDTVSWYQQALGQGPQFIFQYYEEEERQRGNFPDRFSGHQFPNYSSELNVNALLLGDSALYLCASSLGLIYTFGSGTRLTVV.

This clonotype was recorded a few times. CDR3 in DNA: TGTGCCAGCATACAGGGGACTGAAGCTTTCTTT. As protein: CASIQGTEAFF. The chain has TRBV6-2 or TRBV6-3 and TRBJ1-1; TRBD1 matches at 7 bases. Losses at the gene ends were 7 bases for V and 5 bases for J; bases not matched to a gene: 1. This CDR3 is 11 amino acids long. CDR1 and CDR2 (germline): MNHEY, SVGEGT.

This clonotype was counted a few times. The gene calls are TRBV20-1 and TRBJ1-5; tentatively, D is TRBD1 (6 bases). Trimming removed 1 base from V and 0 bases from J, with 10 bases in between. Per the germline V gene, CDR1 is DFQATT and CDR2 is SNEGSKA (reference sequence). The CDR3 totals 15 residues. For the CDR3, the DNA is TGCAGTGCTAGAGGTTGGGACAATAGCAATCAGCCCCAGCATTTT. Translating it yields CSARGWDNSNQPQHF.

The sample holds a few counts of this clonotype. The V and J genes are TRBV12-3 or TRBV12-4 and TRBJ1-5; D is possibly TRBD1 (5 bases). The CDR3 has 13 residues. The V gene lost 3 bases and the J gene lost 3 bases, with 6 bases spanning the gap. CDR3: CASSLTDNQPQHF. The CDR3 bases are TGTGCCAGCAGTTTGACAGACAATCAGCCCCAGCATTTT.

Points on this clonotype: The conserved phenylalanine or tryptophan normally closing the CDR3 is absent here, so this likely arose from a read error. V is TRBV6-5 and J is TRBJ1-2; D is possibly TRBD1 (6 bases). The ends were cut back, 2 bases at V and 4 bases at J, with 11 bases in the middle. The CDR3 has 14 residues. Per germline, CDR1 MNHEY and CDR2 SVGAGI. The CDR3 DNA is TGTGCCAGCAGTTACAACAGGGCACTCTATGGCTACACCTGC. Protein product: CASSYNRALYGYTC.

The V and J genes are TRBV7-8 and TRBJ1-5, with unresolved D. V lost 2 bases to trimming and J lost 1 base, with 6 bases between them. There are 14 residues in the CDR3. Germline CDR1 SGHVS, CDR2 FQNEAQ. This CDR3 is CASSLSKSNQPQHF. CDR3 coding DNA: TGTGCCAGCAGCTTAAGCAAGAGCAATCAGCCCCAGCATTTT.

The CDR3 DNA follows: TGTGCCAGCAGCGTAGTCGGGGGAGCTGGCGGGGAGCTGTTTTTT. This encodes CASSVVGGAGGELFF. The rearrangement joins TRBV9 to TRBJ2-2; perhaps TRBD2 as D (6 bases). This CDR3 comprises 15 residues. From germline, CDR1 is SGDLS and CDR2 YYNGEE. V lost 0 bases and J 7 bases, leaving 13 bases between the germline ends.

In its sample, this clonotype was seen a few times. The V call is TRBV7-6, the J call TRBJ2-3; D call uncertain. The germline V gene has CDR1 SGHVS and CDR2 FNYEAQ. V lost 2 bases, J lost 6 bases, and 15 bases lay in between. CDR3 length: 15 amino acids. DNA of the CDR3: TGTGCCAGCAGCTTAAGGGTCGGGCCCGGCGATACGCAGTATTTT. Translation: CASSLRVGPGDTQYF.

The chain employs TRBV15 and TRBJ2-7; the D gene is possibly TRBD1 (5 bases). Trimming left V 3 bases short and J 7 bases short, with 13 bases between. CDR1 and CDR2 (germline): LNHNV, YYDKDF (reference sequence). The CDR3 loop spans 13 amino acids. CDR3 bases: TGTGCCACCAGCAGGGGCAGGGTGGGGGAGCAGTACTTC. It is translated as CATSRGRVGEQYF.

This chain connects TRBV24-1 to TRBJ2-3, with D possibly TRBD2 on 6 matching bases. Germline V gene lookup returns CDR1 KGHDR and CDR2 SFDVKD. V was pared by 4 bases and J by 4 bases, with 14 bases between. CDR3 length: 15 residues. The CDR3 sequence is CATSEIGGDADTQYF. The DNA of the CDR3 is TGTGCCACCAGTGAAATAGGAGGGGATGCAGATACGCAGTATTTT.